The 15 T cell receptor beta chains in this list originate from one sample, sequenced in a study of identifying expanded T cells in peripheral blood (dated by TCRdb to about 2019). Library method: the immunoSEQ multiplex PCR assay. TCRdb retrieved this table from immuneACCESS and kept in-frame rearrangements only. Not all clones are present; in checked studies, unresolved V genes account for under half, and no reason is known for the remainder. Here the sample has 75,000 to 95,000 clones; 70% to 90% occur a single time. 7.3% of the sample goes to the ten largest clones. Specimen: blood. These receptors came from a person aged 18-70 years in good health.

This clone was observed a few times. V is TRBV23-1 and J is TRBJ2-5; TRBD1 might be the D (6 bases). TRBV23-1 is recorded as an ORF, its role being uncertain. The CDR3 has 14 amino acids. The V end was cut by 8 bases, the J end by 2 bases, with 15 bases between. CDR3 in amino acids: CASGRGGFQETQYF. CDR3 DNA: TGCGCCAGCGGGCGAGGGGGTTTTCAAGAGACCCAGTACTTC.

The chain recombines TRBV10-1 with TRBJ1-1, with D perhaps matching TRBD1 (5 bases). Deletions cut 0 bases from V and 3 bases from J, with 11 bases between. The germline CDR1 and CDR2 sequences are WNHNN and SYGVQD (reference sequence). The CDR3 loop spans 15 amino acids. Here the CDR3 reads CASSESAGRDTEAFF. CDR3 nucleotides: TGCGCCAGCAGTGAGTCGGCAGGGCGGGACACTGAAGCTTTCTTT.

Concerning this clone itself: Other DNA sequences in this sample translate to the same CDR3. The V and J genes are TRBV6-5 and TRBJ1-1; no definite D call. CDR1 and CDR2 from the germline V gene are MNHEY and SVGAGI. V dropped 2 bases and J dropped 1 base, with 5 bases sitting between them. The CDR3 runs 13 residues. The CDR3 sequence is CASSYRRNTEAFF. The CDR3 DNA follows: TGTGCCAGCAGTTACCGCAGGAACACTGAAGCTTTCTTT.

The chain uses TRBV9 and TRBJ2-7, with D possibly TRBD2 on 7 matching bases. The CDR3 loop spans 14 amino acids. The germline V and J ends were trimmed by 6 bases and 6 bases, with 19 bases remaining between them. Germline V gene data show CDR1 as SGDLS and CDR2 as YYNGEE. CDR3 residues: CASNRGGEPSEQYF. CDR3 nucleotides: TGTGCCAGCAACCGAGGGGGGGAACCCAGCGAGCAGTACTTC.

This clone has a single count. The chain employs TRBV20-1 and TRBJ2-1; no clear D gene. V lost 1 base and J lost 5, with 3 bases in between. The CDR3 is 11 amino acids. Germline CDR1 is DFQATT and CDR2 is SNEGSKA (reference sequence). The CDR3 sequence: CSARGDNEQFF. Here the CDR3 DNA reads TGCAGTGCTAGAGGGGACAATGAGCAGTTCTTC.

This clone showed up just a few times. The chain's CDR3 is CASKRDRRDTEAFF. The CDR3, as DNA: TGTGCCAGCAAGAGGGACAGACGGGACACTGAAGCTTTCTTT. This chain connects TRBV2 to TRBJ1-1; TRBD1 matches at 7 bases. The CDR3 is made up of 14 amino acids. With V trimmed by 7 bases and J by 3 bases, 8 bases remained unmatched. Germline assignment: CDR1 SNHLY and CDR2 FYNNEI.

The rearrangement uses TRBV7-7 and TRBJ2-3; TRBD2 matches at 10 bases. Germline assignment: CDR1 SSHAT and CDR2 FNYEAQ (reference sequence). This CDR3 is built from 16 residues. With 5 bases clipped from V and 2 bases from J, the junction kept 7 bases outside the gene matches. CDR3 DNA: TGTGCCAGCAGCCGATTAGCGGGGGGCAACACAGATACGCAGTATTTT. This translates into CASSRLAGGNTDTQYF.

This clone was found once. J is TRBJ2-5 and V is TRBV21-1. TRBV21-1 represents a pseudogene. The CDR3 loop spans 14 amino acids. The CDR3 bases are TGTGCCAGCAGCAGTCCGGGGCGGCGGGAGACCCAGTACTTC. Its protein product is CASSSPGRRETQYF.

The chain links TRBV29-1 to TRBJ1-2; D uncertain. Trimming stripped 3 bases from V and 3 bases from J, with 14 bases between. The CDR3 contains 14 residues. In germline, CDR1 is SQVTM, CDR2 ANQGSEA. The CDR3 region has the DNA TGCAGCGTTGACACGCCCATAGGAGACTATGGCTACACCTTC. Translating gives CSVDTPIGDYGYTF.

This chain connects TRBV21-1 to TRBJ2-5; the D segment call TRBD1 is taken from the table without a DNA check. TRBV21-1 is listed as a pseudogene. CDR3 length: 10 amino acids. This chain's CDR3 is CASSPGTQYF. The CDR3 nucleotides are TGTGCCAGCAGCCCAGGGACCCAGTACTTC.

The V gene is TRBV6-6, the J gene TRBJ1-2; possible D gene TRBD1, 6 bases. The germline V and J ends were trimmed by 2 bases and 4 bases, with 11 bases remaining between them. CDR1 and CDR2 (germline): MNHNY, SVGAGI (reference sequence). The CDR3 is 14 residues long. The CDR3 sequence is CASSYDGQLYGYTF. In nucleotides, the CDR3 is TGTGCCAGCAGTTACGACGGACAGCTCTATGGCTACACCTTC.

This chain joins TRBV4-1 and TRBJ1-1, with 10 bases that match TRBD1. Trimming took 0 bases from V and 6 from J; bases not matched to a gene: 4. This CDR3 is built from 15 residues. Germline V gives CDR1 MGHRA, CDR2 YSYEKL. This CDR3 reads CASSQEDRGAAEAFF. Here the CDR3 DNA reads TGCGCCAGCAGCCAAGAGGACAGGGGGGCCGCTGAAGCTTTCTTT.

The J gene is TRBJ1-5, the V gene TRBV29-1; D remains unclear. V lost 6 bases and J lost 0, with 15 bases in between. The germline V gene has CDR1 SQVTM and CDR2 ANQGSEA. The CDR3 loop spans 15 amino acids. CDR3 residues: CSVHCSSRSNQPQHF. Here the CDR3 DNA reads TGCAGCGTCCACTGTTCATCGCGTAGCAATCAGCCCCAGCATTTT.

This chain joins TRBV10-3 and TRBJ1-2, with D possibly TRBD1 on 6 matching bases. The V end lost 2 bases, the J end lost 10 bases, and 11 bases lay between the germline ends. CDR1 is ENHRY, CDR2 SYGVKD, per germline. This CDR3 comprises 12 residues. The CDR3 bases are TGTGCCATCAGTGAGAGGGGGAATGACTACACCTTC. Amino acids: CAISERGNDYTF.

The chain couples TRBV5-8 to TRBJ1-5, with D unresolved. Germline assignment: CDR1 SGHTS and CDR2 YDEGEE. V lost 4 bases and J 1 base, leaving 18 bases between the germline ends. The CDR3 consists of 17 residues. The CDR3 sequence: CASSPVVTSFSNQPQHF. For the CDR3, the DNA is TGTGCCAGCAGCCCGGTGGTCACGAGCTTCAGCAATCAGCCCCAGCATTTT.